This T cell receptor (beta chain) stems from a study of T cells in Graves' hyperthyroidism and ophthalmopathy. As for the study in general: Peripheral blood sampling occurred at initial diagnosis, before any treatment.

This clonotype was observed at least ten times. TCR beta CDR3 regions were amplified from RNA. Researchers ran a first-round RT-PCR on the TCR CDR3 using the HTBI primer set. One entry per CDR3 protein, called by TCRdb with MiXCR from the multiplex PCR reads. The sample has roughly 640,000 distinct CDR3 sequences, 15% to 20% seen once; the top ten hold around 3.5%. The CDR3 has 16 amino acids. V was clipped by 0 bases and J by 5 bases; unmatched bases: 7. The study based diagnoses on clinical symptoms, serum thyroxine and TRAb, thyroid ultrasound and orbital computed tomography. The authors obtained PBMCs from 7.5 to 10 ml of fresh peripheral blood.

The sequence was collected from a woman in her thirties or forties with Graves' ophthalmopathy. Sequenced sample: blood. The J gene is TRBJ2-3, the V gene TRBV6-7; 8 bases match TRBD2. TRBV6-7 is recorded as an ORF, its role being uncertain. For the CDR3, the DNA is TGTGCCAGCAGTTACTCTGAGCGGGAGAGTGGAGATACGCAGTATTTT. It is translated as CASSYSERESGDTQYF.